These T cell receptor beta chains were read from a single sample in a study of identifying expanded T cells in peripheral blood. The assay was immunoSEQ multiplex PCR, and TCRdb's table has in-frame clones only and misses some. This table holds about 85,000 clones, 88% found once. Source material: blood. The source of these receptors is a person aged 18 to 75 in good health. Each CDR3 is given without its conserved first and last residue. Clone size is given for some rows only: seen once, a few or many times, or a class if the clone is expanded.

clone_size | v_call | cdr3_aa
once | TRBV13 | ASSYGQGGEKLF
NA | TRBV5-6 | ASSLVGGHTEAF
NA | TRBV4-1 | ASSQDEGAPYEQY
NA | TRBV19 | ASSIGPTVVRGYT
once | TRBV4-2 | ASSPLAGGSKNIQY
once | TRBV4-3 | ASSQDLGRGPEAF
NA | TRBV27 | ASRQDRNNYGYT
NA | TRBV19 | ASSIWAGRGDYGYT
NA | TRBV28 | ASSPRDPGYEQY
few | TRBV18 | ASSPGEDRAF
NA | TRBV9 | ASSGRPYGYT
NA | TRBV19 | ASSIGAARETQY
NA | TRBV18 | ASSPSPGVDTEAF
NA | TRBV29-1 | SVDRGGTQY
NA | TRBV5-4 | ASSLGGRGGNQPQH
NA | TRBV6-1 | ASSEDDRGYYNSPLH
NA | TRBV18 | ASSSAGVFSGNTIY
NA | TRBV15 | ATSRDGRHLEAF
NA | TRBV11-2 | ASSPTRGLMISEQY
NA | TRBV10-3 | ATAPQTGEQY
NA | TRBV5-4 | ASSSGTSGGGDEQY
NA | TRBV5-1 | ASSPTMNTEAF
NA | TRBV30 | AWSVGRDRVY
NA | TRBV21-1 | ASSRRGSGRNTEAF
NA | TRBV2 | ASSDSDSNQPQH
once | TRBV4-1 | ASSHTIAGGGQETQY
once | TRBV6-5 | AVRGVYGVFYGYT
NA | TRBV9 | ASSVDQAPNSPLH
NA | TRBV18 | ASSPRWTGKGDTEAF
NA | TRBV27 | ASSTRASYEQY
NA | TRBV5-4 | ASGLQGAQETQY
NA | TRBV11-2 | ASSSAVSTFWGNEQF
NA | TRBV7-6 | ASSLDGQGSGYT
NA | TRBV7-2 | ASSLIKTEAF
NA | TRBV28 | ASRNNRVWGELF
NA | TRBV13 | ASSHRGLGEQY